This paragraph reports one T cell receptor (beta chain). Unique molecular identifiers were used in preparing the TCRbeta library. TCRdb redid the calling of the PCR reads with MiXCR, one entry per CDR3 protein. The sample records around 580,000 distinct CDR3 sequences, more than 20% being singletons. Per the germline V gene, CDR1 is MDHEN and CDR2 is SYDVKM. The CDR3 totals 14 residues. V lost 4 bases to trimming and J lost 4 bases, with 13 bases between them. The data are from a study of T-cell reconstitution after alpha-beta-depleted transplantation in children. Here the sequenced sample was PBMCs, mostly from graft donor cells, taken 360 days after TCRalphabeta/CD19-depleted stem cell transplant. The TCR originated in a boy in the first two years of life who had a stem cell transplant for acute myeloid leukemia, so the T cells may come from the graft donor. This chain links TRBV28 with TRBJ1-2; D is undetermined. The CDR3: CASSWDEGIYGYTF. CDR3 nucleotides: TGTGCCAGCAGTTGGGATGAGGGTATCTATGGCTACACCTTC.